This is a list of T cell receptor beta chains from one sample in a study of cytomegalovirus exposure and HLA in healthy donors. The repertoire was sequenced with immunoSEQ multiplex PCR; TCRdb's copy has only in-frame clones and lacks some. The profile shows more than 80,000 clones, about four fifths of them singletons. The source material was PBMCs. These receptors were collected from a female donor in good health and CMV-seropositive. Each CDR3 is given with its conserved first and last residue. D genes are given only for firm matches. Clone size is stated in some rows and not others, as once, few, many or a class when expanded.

CDR3 protein: CATSTSGGKTQYF
CDR3 DNA: TGTGCCACTTCGACTAGCGGGGGTAAGACCCAGTACTTC
V gene: TRBV2
J gene: TRBJ2-5
clone size: few
D gene: TRBD2

CDR3 protein: CARALRPQETQYF
CDR3 DNA: TGTGCCAGGGCCCTGCGGCCCCAAGAGACCCAGTACTTC
V gene: TRBV2
J gene: TRBJ2-5
clone size: .
D gene: .

CDR3 protein: CATSSHTPTGRDTQYF
CDR3 DNA: TGTGCCACCAGCAGTCATACCCCGACAGGGAGAGATACGCAGTATTTT
V gene: TRBV15
J gene: TRBJ2-3
clone size: .
D gene: TRBD1

CDR3 protein: CAWSIGNSPLHF
CDR3 DNA: TGTGCCTGGAGTATCGGTAATTCACCCCTCCACTTT
V gene: TRBV30
J gene: TRBJ1-6
clone size: .
D gene: .

CDR3 protein: CASSQGTSGGRNEQFF
CDR3 DNA: TGCGCCAGCAGCCAAGGTACTAGCGGGGGGCGCAATGAGCAGTTCTTC
V gene: TRBV4-1
J gene: TRBJ2-1
clone size: .
D gene: TRBD2

CDR3 protein: CSVTTGNSGANVLTF
CDR3 DNA: TGCAGCGTCACAACAGGAAACTCTGGGGCCAACGTCCTGACTTTC
V gene: TRBV29-1
J gene: TRBJ2-6
clone size: once
D gene: .

CDR3 protein: CASSPRRLAGSTDTQYF
CDR3 DNA: TGTGCCAGCAGCCCCCGACGTCTAGCGGGAAGCACAGATACGCAGTATTTT
V gene: TRBV7-9
J gene: TRBJ2-3
clone size: .
D gene: TRBD2

CDR3 protein: CASSSGNHYGYTF
CDR3 DNA: TGTGCCAGCAGCTCCGGGAATCACTATGGCTACACCTTC
V gene: TRBV7-9
J gene: TRBJ1-2
clone size: .
D gene: .

CDR3 protein: CASSVVHRTHTEAFF
CDR3 DNA: TGTGCCAGCAGCGTAGTTCACAGAACCCACACTGAAGCTTTCTTT
V gene: TRBV9
J gene: TRBJ1-1
clone size: once
D gene: .

CDR3 protein: CASSYPGRGGTEAFF
CDR3 DNA: TGTGCCAGCAGTTACCCCGGACGGGGTGGGACTGAAGCTTTCTTT
V gene: TRBV28
J gene: TRBJ1-1
clone size: .
D gene: .

CDR3 protein: CSSSLALGQHDYEQYF
CDR3 DNA: TGTTCCAGCAGCTTAGCGTTGGGACAGCATGACTACGAGCAGTACTTC
V gene: TRBV7-9
J gene: TRBJ2-7
clone size: .
D gene: TRBD1

CDR3 protein: CSVVLDSPPFGYTF
CDR3 DNA: TGCAGCGTTGTTCTGGACAGTCCCCCTTTTGGCTACACCTTC
V gene: TRBV29-1
J gene: TRBJ1-2
clone size: .
D gene: .

CDR3 protein: CASSMGQDNNYGYTF
CDR3 DNA: TGTGCCAGCTCAATGGGACAGGATAATAACTATGGCTACACCTTC
V gene: TRBV18
J gene: TRBJ1-2
clone size: .
D gene: TRBD1

CDR3 protein: CASSVGDRVNEQYF
CDR3 DNA: TGTGCCAGCAGCGTAGGTGACAGGGTCAACGAGCAGTACTTC
V gene: TRBV9
J gene: TRBJ2-7
clone size: .
D gene: TRBD1

CDR3 protein: CASSPGGVSPLHF
CDR3 DNA: TGTGCCAGCAGCCCCGGGGGGGTTTCACCCCTCCACTTT
V gene: TRBV9
J gene: TRBJ1-6
clone size: .
D gene: .

CDR3 protein: CASSFRTGTYEQYF
CDR3 DNA: TGTGCCAGCAGTTTTCGGACAGGCACTTACGAGCAGTACTTC
V gene: TRBV6-5
J gene: TRBJ2-7
clone size: .
D gene: TRBD1

CDR3 protein: CSAKRTAGNTIYF
CDR3 DNA: TGCAGCGCAAAAAGGACAGCTGGAAACACCATATATTTT
V gene: TRBV29-1
J gene: TRBJ1-3
clone size: few
D gene: .

CDR3 protein: CASSTAGTGLYEQYF
CDR3 DNA: TGTGCCAGCAGCACCGCCGGGACAGGGTTGTACGAGCAGTACTTC
V gene: TRBV7-2
J gene: TRBJ2-7
clone size: .
D gene: TRBD1

CDR3 protein: CASRAGSEQYF
CDR3 DNA: TGTGCCAGTAGGGCGGGCTCCGAGCAGTACTTC
V gene: TRBV19
J gene: TRBJ2-7
clone size: .
D gene: .

CDR3 protein: CASSLYGQGPIQNTEAFF
CDR3 DNA: TGTGCCAGCAGCTTATATGGACAGGGGCCGATACAGAACACTGAAGCTTTCTTT
V gene: TRBV11-1
J gene: TRBJ1-1
clone size: .
D gene: TRBD1

CDR3 protein: CASSQDAGGDRVYEKLFF
CDR3 DNA: TGCGCCAGCAGCCAAGATGCCGGTGGGGACAGGGTGTATGAAAAACTGTTTTTT
V gene: TRBV4-1
J gene: TRBJ1-4
clone size: few
D gene: TRBD1

CDR3 protein: CASSHRDLREQFF
CDR3 DNA: TGTGCCAGCAGCCACCGGGACTTACGTGAGCAGTTCTTC
V gene: TRBV7-9
J gene: TRBJ2-1
clone size: .
D gene: .